The next 19 T cell receptor beta chains were all read from a single sample in a study of cytomegalovirus exposure and HLA in healthy donors (dated by TCRdb to the late 2010s). Libraries were made using the immunoSEQ multiplex PCR assay. Imported from immuneACCESS, the table was reduced by TCRdb to in-frame sequences with V and J called. These copies leave out some clones; in studies compared against another copy, an unresolved V gene accounts for under half, and the cause of the remainder is not known. This sample is represented by fewer than 120,000 clones; around 90% of them were singletons. 1.9% of the sample lies in the top ten. The sequenced sample consisted of PBMCs. All receptors derive from a woman under 30 in good health and CMV-seronegative.

The J gene is TRBJ1-2, the V gene TRBV4-1; D possibly corresponds to TRBD1 (6 bases). The V gene lost 10 bases and the J gene lost 6 bases, with 15 bases spanning the gap. The CDR3 loop spans 12 amino acids. CDR1 and CDR2 from the germline V gene are MGHRA and YSYEKL. The CDR3 region has the DNA TGCGCCATCCGAACAGGGACGGATGGCTACACCTTC. Translation gives CAIRTGTDGYTF.

This clone was seen a few times. The J gene is TRBJ2-3, the V gene TRBV28, with D perhaps TRBD2 (5 bases). The CDR3 extends over 14 amino acids. V lost 6 bases and J 8 bases, leaving 18 bases between the germline ends. Germline V gives CDR1 MDHEN, CDR2 SYDVKM. The CDR3 is CASRTPGLYGTQYF. In DNA, the CDR3 is TGTGCCAGCAGAACACCCGGACTGTACGGTACGCAGTATTTT.

This chain links TRBV10-3 with TRBJ2-7; D remains ambiguous. Trimming pared 5 bases from V and 3 bases from J, leaving 14 bases between. The CDR3 runs to 14 residues. Germline V gives CDR1 ENHRY, CDR2 SYGVKD. The CDR3 sequence: CAISPETEGYEQYF. CDR3 nucleotide sequence: TGTGCCATCAGTCCCGAAACAGAAGGCTACGAGCAGTACTTC.

Remarks on this clone: This same CDR3 is encoded by further DNA sequences in the sample. CDR3 amino acids: CASSLGQGNSPLHF. As DNA, the CDR3 is TGCGCCAGCAGCTTGGGACAGGGAAATTCACCCCTCCACTTT. The chain uses TRBV5-1 and TRBJ1-6, with 7 nucleotides matching TRBD1. This CDR3 contains 14 residues. V lost 0 bases and J lost 7; bases outside the gene matches: 1. Germline V gene sequence: CDR1 SGHRS, CDR2 YFSETQ.

The genes are TRBV6-1 and TRBJ1-1; D is unclear. This CDR3 has 13 amino acids. V lost 3 bases, J lost 3 bases, and 8 bases lay in between. Germline V lookup: CDR1 MNHNS, CDR2 SASEGT. The CDR3 loop is CASSDLPDTEAFF. In DNA form, the CDR3 reads TGTGCCAGCAGTGATCTTCCGGACACTGAAGCTTTCTTT.

The chain joins TRBV27 to TRBJ2-7; 11 bases fit TRBD1. Germline V gene sequence: CDR1 MNHEY, CDR2 SMNVEV (reference sequence). This CDR3 spans 17 amino acids. J lost 3 bases, V lost 2 bases, and 9 bases had no gene match. The CDR3 bases are TGTGCCAGCAGTTTAGGGGATCCGGGACAGGGGGTCTACGAGCAGTACTTC. It is translated as CASSLGDPGQGVYEQYF.

This chain joins TRBV7-3 and TRBJ2-1, with a weak D call TRBD1 (6 bases). The CDR3 covers 14 residues. CDR1 SGHTA and CDR2 FQGTGA come from the germline V gene. V gave up 5 bases and J gave up 6 bases, with 14 bases separating them. CDR3 residues: CASSHNRDPNEQFF. The DNA for the CDR3 is TGTGCCAGCAGCCATAACAGGGACCCCAATGAGCAGTTCTTC.

The V and J genes are TRBV4-3 and TRBJ2-7; D possibly corresponds to TRBD2 (6 bases). This CDR3 has 15 residues. The germline V gene encodes CDR1 LGHNA and CDR2 YSLEER. Trimming took 1 base from V and 3 from J, leaving 13 bases between them. CDR3 in DNA: TGCGCCAGCAGCCAAGGCGGCGGGGAGTTCTACGAGCAGTACTTC. It yields the protein CASSQGGGEFYEQYF.

This CDR3 reads CASSDLGLADYNEQFF. The DNA for the CDR3 is TGTGCCAGCAGTGACCTTGGGCTAGCGGATTACAATGAGCAGTTCTTC. V and J are TRBV6-1 and TRBJ2-1, with 7 bases lining up with TRBD2. With V trimmed by 3 bases and J by 4 bases, 9 bases remained unmatched. The V gene's germline CDR1 is MNHNS and CDR2 SASEGT. The CDR3 extends over 16 amino acids.

The rearrangement joins TRBV11-3 to TRBJ1-5, with 8 bases fitting TRBD1. The CDR3 totals 16 residues. Germline values: CDR1 SGHNT, CDR2 YENEEA. V trimming: 1 base; J trimming: 3 bases; junction bases outside the gene matches: 5. CDR3 protein: CASSLVRTGYNQPQHF. DNA of the CDR3: TGTGCCAGCAGCTTAGTCCGGACAGGGTACAATCAGCCCCAGCATTTT. The whole variable domain, filled in from reference TRBV11-3 and TRBJ1-5, reads EAGVVQSPRYKIIEKKQPVAFWCNPISGHNTLYWYLQNLGQGPELLIRYENEEAVDDSQLPKDRFSAERLKGVDSTLKIQPAELGDSAVYLCASSLVRTGYNQPQHFGDGTRLSIL.

This clone was counted only a few times. For the CDR3, the DNA is TGTGCCAGTAGTATAAGCGGGAGAGGCGCCTACGAGCAGTACTTC. Residues: CASSISGRGAYEQYF. The rearrangement uses TRBV19 and TRBJ2-7; 8 nucleotides match TRBD2. Losses at the gene ends were 2 bases for V and 2 bases for J; bases not matched to a gene: 5. CDR1 and CDR2 from the germline V gene are LNHDA and SQIVND (reference sequence). The CDR3 is 15 amino acids.

The rearrangement joins TRBV4-1 to TRBJ1-3, with 7 bases identical to TRBD1. With 4 bases clipped from V and 2 bases from J, the junction kept 5 bases outside the gene matches. The CDR3 covers 15 residues. Per germline, CDR1 MGHRA and CDR2 YSYEKL. As DNA, the CDR3 is TGCGCCAGCAGCCCCGACAGGGACCCTGGAAACACCATATATTTT. It is translated as CASSPDRDPGNTIYF.

The genes are TRBV4-1 and TRBJ1-6; 7 bases line up with TRBD1. This CDR3 region has 18 residues. J lost 10 bases, V lost 2 bases, and 17 bases had no gene match. Germline assignment: CDR1 MGHRA and CDR2 YSYEKL. This chain's CDR3 is CASSQRGAIQGRNSPLHF. The CDR3, as DNA: TGCGCCAGCAGCCAAAGGGGGGCCATACAGGGGAGAAACTCACCCCTCCACTTT.

The chain links TRBV7-9 to TRBJ2-2, with 11 bases lining up with TRBD2. J lost 8 bases, V lost 4 bases, and 9 bases had no gene match. This CDR3 region has 16 residues. Germline V gives CDR1 SEHNR, CDR2 FQNEAQ (reference sequence). CDR3 loop: CASSSLTSGDRGELFF. The CDR3 DNA reads as TGTGCCAGCAGCTCCTTGACTAGCGGGGACCGGGGGGAGCTGTTTTTT.

The chain couples TRBV9 to TRBJ2-7; 10 positions match TRBD2. Germline assignment: CDR1 SGDLS and CDR2 YYNGEE. CDR3 length: 15 amino acids. The junction had 10 bases not matched to a gene; V was cut back by 5 bases and J by 5 bases. In nucleotides, the CDR3 is TGTGCCAGCAGTGGGGGACTAGCGCGTCTCGACGAGCAGTACTTC. As protein: CASSGGLARLDEQYF.

The chain combines TRBV4-3 with TRBJ2-1, with a possible D match to TRBD1 (5 bases). Germline lookup yields CDR1 LGHNA and CDR2 YSLEER. V lost 2 bases and J lost 6, with 17 bases in between. The CDR3 sequence is 16 residues long. CDR3 sequence (DNA): TGCGCCAGCAGCCAACTTACAGGCCGGCAAGCCAATGAGCAGTTCTTC. It translates to CASSQLTGRQANEQFF.

The chain combines TRBV10-3 with TRBJ2-3; no clear D gene. The CDR3 covers 15 residues. The germline gives CDR1 ENHRY, CDR2 SYGVKD. V was cut by 0 bases and J by 1 base, with 8 bases left in between. CDR3 DNA sequence: TGTGCCATCAGTGAGTCACGAGGAGGCACAGATACGCAGTATTTT. It is translated as CAISESRGGTDTQYF.

The J gene is TRBJ2-7, the V gene TRBV27, with TRBD2 matching 10 bases. Trimming cost V 10 bases and J 2 bases; bases outside gene matches: 5. There are 13 residues in the CDR3. The germline CDR1 and CDR2 sequences are MNHEY and SMNVEV (reference sequence). For the CDR3, the DNA is TGTGCCACCAAGCGGGAGGGCCCCTACGAGCAGTACTTC. Its translation is CATKREGPYEQYF.

The rearrangement uses TRBV5-6 and TRBJ2-2; D not certain. The ends were cut back, 1 base at V and 4 bases at J, with 8 bases in the middle. CDR3 length: 14 residues. In germline, CDR1 is SGHDT, CDR2 YYEEEE. The DNA of the CDR3 is TGTGCCAGCAGCTTGCCTACAGTCACCGGGGAGCTGTTTTTT. It translates to CASSLPTVTGELFF.